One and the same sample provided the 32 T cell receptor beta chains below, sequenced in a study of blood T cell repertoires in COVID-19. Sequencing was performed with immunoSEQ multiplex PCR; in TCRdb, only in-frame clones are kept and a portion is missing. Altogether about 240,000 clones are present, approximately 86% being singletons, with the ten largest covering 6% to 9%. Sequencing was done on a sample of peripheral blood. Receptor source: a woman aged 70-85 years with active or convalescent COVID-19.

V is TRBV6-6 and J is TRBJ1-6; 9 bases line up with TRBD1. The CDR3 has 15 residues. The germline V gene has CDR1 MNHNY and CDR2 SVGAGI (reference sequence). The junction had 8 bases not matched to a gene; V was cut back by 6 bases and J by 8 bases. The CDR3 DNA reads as TGTGCCAGCAGGCCGGGACAGGGAGGAGATTCACCCCTCCACTTT. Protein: CASRPGQGGDSPLHF.

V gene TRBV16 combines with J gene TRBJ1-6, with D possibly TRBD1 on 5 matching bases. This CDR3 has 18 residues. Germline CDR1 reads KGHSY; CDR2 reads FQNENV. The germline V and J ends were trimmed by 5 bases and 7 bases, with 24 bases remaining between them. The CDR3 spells CASSNDGRAWGENSPLHF. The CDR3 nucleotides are TGTGCCAGCAGCAATGACGGGAGGGCCTGGGGGGAGAATTCACCCCTCCACTTT. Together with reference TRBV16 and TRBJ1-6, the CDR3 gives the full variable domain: GEEVAQTPKHLVRGEGQKAKLYCAPIKGHSYVFWYQQVLKNEFKFLISFQNENVFDETGMPKERFSAKCLPNSPCSLEIQATKLEDSAVYFCASSNDGRAWGENSPLHFGNGTRLTVT.

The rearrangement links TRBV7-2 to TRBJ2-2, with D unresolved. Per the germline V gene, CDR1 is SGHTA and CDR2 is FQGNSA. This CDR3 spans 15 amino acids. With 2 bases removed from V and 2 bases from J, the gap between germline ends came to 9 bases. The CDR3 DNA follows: TGTGCCAGCAGCTTAAGATTTAGTAACACCGGGGAGCTGTTTTTT. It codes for CASSLRFSNTGELFF. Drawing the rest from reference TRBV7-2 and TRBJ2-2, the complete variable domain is GAGVSQSPSNKVTEKGKDVELRCDPISGHTALYWYRQSLGQGLEFLIYFQGNSAPDKSGLPSDRFSAERTGGSVSTLTIQRTQQEDSAVYLCASSLRFSNTGELFFGEGSRLTVL.

The CDR3 reads CASSQVISSNQPQHF. CDR3 nucleotides: TGTGCCAGCAGCCAAGTAATTAGTTCCAATCAGCCCCAGCATTTT. This chain links TRBV3-1 (or the pseudogene TRBV3-2) with TRBJ1-5, with unresolved D. V lost 1 base and J 3 bases, leaving 10 bases between the germline ends. Germline V gene sequence: CDR1 LGHDT, CDR2 YNNKEL (reference sequence). This CDR3 has 15 residues.

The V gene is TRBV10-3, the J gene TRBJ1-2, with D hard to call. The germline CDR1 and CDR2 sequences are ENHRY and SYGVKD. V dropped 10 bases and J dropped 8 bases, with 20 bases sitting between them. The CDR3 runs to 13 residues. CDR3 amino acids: CATPTPGGGGYTF. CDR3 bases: TGTGCCACCCCTACTCCCGGCGGAGGCGGCTACACCTTC.

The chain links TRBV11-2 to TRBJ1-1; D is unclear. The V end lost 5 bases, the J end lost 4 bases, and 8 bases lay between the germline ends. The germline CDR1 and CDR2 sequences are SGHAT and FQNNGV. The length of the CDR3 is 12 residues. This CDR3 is CASSLVATEAFF. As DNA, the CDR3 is TGTGCCAGCAGCCTGGTGGCCACTGAAGCTTTCTTT.

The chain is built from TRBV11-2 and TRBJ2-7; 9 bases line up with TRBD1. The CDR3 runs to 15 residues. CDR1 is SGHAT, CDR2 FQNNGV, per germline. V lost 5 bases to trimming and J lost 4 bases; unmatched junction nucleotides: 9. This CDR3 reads CASSRTAGTGYEQYF. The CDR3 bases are TGTGCCAGCAGCCGTACCGCCGGGACAGGGTACGAGCAGTACTTC.

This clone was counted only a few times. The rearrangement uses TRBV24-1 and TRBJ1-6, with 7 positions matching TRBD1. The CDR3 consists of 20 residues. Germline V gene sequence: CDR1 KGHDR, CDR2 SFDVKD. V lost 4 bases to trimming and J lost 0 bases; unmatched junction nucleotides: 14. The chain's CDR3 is CATSEGVKGAPSSYNSPLHF. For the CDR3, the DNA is TGTGCCACCAGTGAAGGAGTGAAGGGGGCACCGAGCTCCTATAATTCACCCCTCCACTTT.

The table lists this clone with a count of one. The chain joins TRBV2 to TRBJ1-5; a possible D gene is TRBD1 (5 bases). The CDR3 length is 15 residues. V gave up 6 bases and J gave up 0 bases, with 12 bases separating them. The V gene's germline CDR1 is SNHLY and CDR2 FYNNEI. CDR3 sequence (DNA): TGTGCCAGCAGAGGACAACTAAATAGCAATCAGCCCCAGCATTTT. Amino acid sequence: CASRGQLNSNQPQHF.

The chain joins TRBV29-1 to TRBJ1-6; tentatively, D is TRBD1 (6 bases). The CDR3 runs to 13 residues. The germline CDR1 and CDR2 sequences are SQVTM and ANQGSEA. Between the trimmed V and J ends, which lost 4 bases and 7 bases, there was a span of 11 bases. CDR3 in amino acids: CSVASTGNSPLHF. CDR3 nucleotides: TGCAGCGTTGCGTCGACAGGAAATTCACCCCTCCACTTT.

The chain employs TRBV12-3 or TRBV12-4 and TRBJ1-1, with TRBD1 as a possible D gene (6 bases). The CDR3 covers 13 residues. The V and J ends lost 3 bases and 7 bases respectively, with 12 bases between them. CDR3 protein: CASSLQGPIEAFF. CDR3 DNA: TGTGCCAGCAGTTTGCAGGGGCCCATTGAAGCTTTCTTT.

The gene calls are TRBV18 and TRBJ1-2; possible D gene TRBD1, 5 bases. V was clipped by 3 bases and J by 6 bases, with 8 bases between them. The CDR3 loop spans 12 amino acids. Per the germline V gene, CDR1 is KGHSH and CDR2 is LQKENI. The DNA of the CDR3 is TGTGCCAGCTCACCGGGAGGGGATGGCTACACCTTC. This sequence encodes CASSPGGDGYTF.

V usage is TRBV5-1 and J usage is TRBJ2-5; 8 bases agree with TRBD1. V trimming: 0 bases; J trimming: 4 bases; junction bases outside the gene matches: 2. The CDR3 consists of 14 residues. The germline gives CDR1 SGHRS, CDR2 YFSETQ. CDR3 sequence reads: CASSLDRGRETQYF. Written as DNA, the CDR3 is TGCGCCAGCAGCTTGGACAGGGGGAGAGAGACCCAGTACTTC. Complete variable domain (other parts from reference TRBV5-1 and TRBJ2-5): KAGVTQTPRYLIKTRGQQVTLSCSPISGHRSVSWYQQTPGQGLQFLFEYFSETQRNKGNFPGRFSGRQFSNSRSEMNVSTLELGDSALYLCASSLDRGRETQYFGPGTRLLVL.

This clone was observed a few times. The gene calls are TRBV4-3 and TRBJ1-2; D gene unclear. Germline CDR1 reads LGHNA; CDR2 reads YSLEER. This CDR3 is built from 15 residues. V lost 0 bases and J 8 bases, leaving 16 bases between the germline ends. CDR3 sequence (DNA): TGCGCCAGCAGCCAAGAAGAGGGTTCGGTGAACGGCTACACCTTC. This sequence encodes CASSQEEGSVNGYTF.

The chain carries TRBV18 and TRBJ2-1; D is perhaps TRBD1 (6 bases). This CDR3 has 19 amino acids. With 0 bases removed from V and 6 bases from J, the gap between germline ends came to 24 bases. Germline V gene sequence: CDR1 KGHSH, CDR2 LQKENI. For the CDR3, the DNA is TGTGCCAGCTCACCACCGGGACCGATAAGGGCAGGGGCGGGCAATGAGCAGTTCTTC. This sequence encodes CASSPPGPIRAGAGNEQFF.

The CDR3 nucleotides are TGTGCCAGCAGCTTCTCCGGGACAGGGACCTACGAGCAGTACTTC. Protein product: CASSFSGTGTYEQYF. This chain connects TRBV5-6 to TRBJ2-7, with 9 positions matching TRBD1. The J segment lost 2 bases and the V segment lost 2 bases, leaving 5 bases of the junction unmatched. This CDR3 is built from 15 residues. CDR1 SGHDT and CDR2 YYEEEE come from the germline V gene.

CDR3 protein: CASSLGSSYNSPLHF. The CDR3 DNA follows: TGTGCCAGCAGTTTGGGGAGCTCCTATAATTCACCCCTCCACTTT. V gene TRBV6-2 or TRBV6-3 combines with J gene TRBJ1-6; D not certain. The V gene lost 4 bases and the J gene lost 0 bases, with 7 bases spanning the gap. The CDR3 totals 15 residues. CDR1 is MNHEY and CDR2 is SVGEGT in the germline V gene.

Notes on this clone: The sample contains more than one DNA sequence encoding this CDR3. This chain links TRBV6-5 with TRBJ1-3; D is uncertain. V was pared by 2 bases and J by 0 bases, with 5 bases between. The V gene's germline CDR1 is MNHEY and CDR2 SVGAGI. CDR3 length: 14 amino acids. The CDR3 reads CASSYAGSGNTIYF. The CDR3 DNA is TGTGCCAGCAGTTACGCAGGCTCTGGAAACACCATATATTTT.

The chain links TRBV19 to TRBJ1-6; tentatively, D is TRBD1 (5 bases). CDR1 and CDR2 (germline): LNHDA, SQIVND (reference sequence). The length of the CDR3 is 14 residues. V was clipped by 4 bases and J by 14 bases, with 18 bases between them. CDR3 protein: CASSTREQPPALHF. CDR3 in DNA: TGTGCCAGTAGTACCAGGGAACAACCTCCGGCCCTCCACTTT. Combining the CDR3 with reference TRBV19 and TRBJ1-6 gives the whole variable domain DGGITQSPKYLFRKEGQNVTLSCEQNLNHDAMYWYRQDPGQGLRLIYYSQIVNDFQKGDIAEGYSVSREKKESFPLTVTSAQKNPTAFYLCASSTREQPPALHFGNGTRLTVT.

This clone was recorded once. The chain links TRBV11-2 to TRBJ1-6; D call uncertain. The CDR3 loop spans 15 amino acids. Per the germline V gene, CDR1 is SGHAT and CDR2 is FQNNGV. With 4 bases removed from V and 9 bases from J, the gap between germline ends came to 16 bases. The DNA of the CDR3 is TGTGCCAGCAGCTCGCCCCGGCAGTCGGGTTCACCCCTCCACTTT. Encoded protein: CASSSPRQSGSPLHF.

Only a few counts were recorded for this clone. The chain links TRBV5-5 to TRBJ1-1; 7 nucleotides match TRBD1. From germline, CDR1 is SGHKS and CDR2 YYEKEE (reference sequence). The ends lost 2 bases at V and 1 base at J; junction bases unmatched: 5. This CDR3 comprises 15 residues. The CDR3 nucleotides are TGTGCCAGCAGCTTAGGGGGCGCCGGGAACACTGAAGCTTTCTTT. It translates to CASSLGGAGNTEAFF.

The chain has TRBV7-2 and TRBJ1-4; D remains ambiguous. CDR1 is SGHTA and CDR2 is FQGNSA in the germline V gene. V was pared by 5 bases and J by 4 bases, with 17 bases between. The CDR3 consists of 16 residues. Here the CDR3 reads CASSLPINGLNEKLFF. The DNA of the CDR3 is TGTGCCAGCAGCCTTCCCATAAACGGACTTAATGAAAAACTGTTTTTT.

The DNA for the CDR3 is TGTGCTAGTGGTTTGGTACAGGTCCCCGCAGCTTTCTTT. Translated, it gives CASGLVQVPAAFF. The V and J genes are TRBV12-5 and TRBJ1-1; perhaps TRBD1 as D (5 bases). Trimming stripped 0 bases from V and 10 bases from J, with 12 bases between. This CDR3 is built from 13 residues. Germline V CDR1 and CDR2: LGHNT, FRNRAP.

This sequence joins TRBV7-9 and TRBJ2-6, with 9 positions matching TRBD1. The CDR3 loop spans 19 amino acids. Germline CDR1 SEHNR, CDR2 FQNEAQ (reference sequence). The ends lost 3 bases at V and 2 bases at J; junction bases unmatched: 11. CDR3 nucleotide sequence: TGTGCCAGCAGCTTCTATACGACAGGGGGGGTGGCTGGGGCCAACGTCCTGACTTTC. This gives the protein CASSFYTTGGVAGANVLTF. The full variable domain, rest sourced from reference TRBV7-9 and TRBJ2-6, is DTGVSQNPRHKITKRGQNVTFRCDPISEHNRLYWYRQTLGQGPEFLTYFQNEAQLEKSRLLSDRFSAERPKGSFSTLEIQRTEQGDSAMYLCASSFYTTGGVAGANVLTFGAGSRLTVL.

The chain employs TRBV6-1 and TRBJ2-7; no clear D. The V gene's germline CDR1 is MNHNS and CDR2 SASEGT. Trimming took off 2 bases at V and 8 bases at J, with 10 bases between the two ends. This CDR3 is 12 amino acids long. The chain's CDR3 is CASSELQQKQYF. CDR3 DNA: TGTGCCAGCAGTGAACTACAACAGAAGCAGTACTTC.

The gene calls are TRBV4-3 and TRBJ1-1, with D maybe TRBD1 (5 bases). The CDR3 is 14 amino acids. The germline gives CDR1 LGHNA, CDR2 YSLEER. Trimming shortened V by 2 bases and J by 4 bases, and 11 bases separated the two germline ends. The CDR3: CASSQTPGLTEAFF. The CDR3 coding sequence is TGCGCCAGCAGCCAAACCCCAGGGCTCACTGAAGCTTTCTTT.

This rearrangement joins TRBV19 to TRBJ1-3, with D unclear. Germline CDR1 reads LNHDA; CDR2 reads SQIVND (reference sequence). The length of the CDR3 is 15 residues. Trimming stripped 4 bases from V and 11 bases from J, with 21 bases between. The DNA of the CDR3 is TGTGCCAGTAGTAAAACAGCGGACCTGAGTTCTGCCATATATTTT. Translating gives CASSKTADLSSAIYF.

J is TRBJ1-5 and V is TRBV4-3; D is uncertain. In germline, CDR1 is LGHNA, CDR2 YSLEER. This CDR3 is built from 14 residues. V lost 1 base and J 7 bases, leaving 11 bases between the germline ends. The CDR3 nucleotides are TGCGCCAGCAGCCAAGCGAATACGGGGCAGCCCCAGCATTTT. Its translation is CASSQANTGQPQHF.

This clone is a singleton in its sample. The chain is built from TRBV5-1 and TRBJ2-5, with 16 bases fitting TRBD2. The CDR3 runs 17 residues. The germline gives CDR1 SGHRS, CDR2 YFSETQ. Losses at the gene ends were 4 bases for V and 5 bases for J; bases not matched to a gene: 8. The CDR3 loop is CASSLGTSGGAGETQYF. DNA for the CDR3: TGCGCCAGCAGCCTAGGGACTAGCGGGGGGGCCGGGGAGACCCAGTACTTC.

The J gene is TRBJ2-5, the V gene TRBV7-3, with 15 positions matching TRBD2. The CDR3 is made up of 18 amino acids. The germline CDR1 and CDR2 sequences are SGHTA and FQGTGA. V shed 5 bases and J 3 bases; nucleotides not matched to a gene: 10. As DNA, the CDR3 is TGTGCCAGCAGCCCGGGGACTAGCGGGGGGTTATTAAAAGAGACCCAGTACTTC. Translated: CASSPGTSGGLLKETQYF.

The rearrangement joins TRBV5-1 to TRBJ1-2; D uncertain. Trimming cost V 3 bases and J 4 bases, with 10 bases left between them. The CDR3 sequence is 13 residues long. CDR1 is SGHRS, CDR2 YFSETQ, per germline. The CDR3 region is CASSSGDSYGYTF. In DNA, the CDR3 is TGCGCCAGCAGCTCCGGAGATTCCTATGGCTACACCTTC.

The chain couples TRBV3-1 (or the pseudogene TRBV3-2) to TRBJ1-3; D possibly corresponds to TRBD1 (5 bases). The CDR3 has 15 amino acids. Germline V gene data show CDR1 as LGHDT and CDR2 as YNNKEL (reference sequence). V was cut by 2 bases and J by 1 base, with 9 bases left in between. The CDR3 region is CASSQPQGSGNTIYF. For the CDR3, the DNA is TGTGCCAGCAGCCAACCCCAGGGTTCTGGAAACACCATATATTTT.